The source of this T cell receptor (beta chain) is a study of T cells after yellow fever vaccination (dated by TCRdb to about 2019). Background for the entire study: The SMART-Seq v4 Ultra Low Input RNA kit was used to prepare libraries from fractions with low cell numbers. To track T-cell clones before and after primary and booster YFV17D yellow fever vaccination, bulk TCR alpha and beta repertoires were sequenced longitudinally. The cohort comprised two healthy male donors, one aged 18 to 30 and one aged 30 to 40 years. Blood samples were taken at several timepoints before and after primary and secondary immunization, and bulk PBMC replicates and cell subsets were isolated. Broader findings and caveats from the paper: Compared with the primary T-cell response, the secondary T-cell response was faster but weaker, reaching its peak on day 5 rather than on day 15. FACS-sorted repertoires could contain abundant contaminating clonotypes from the bulk population, so computational filtering was required. A small share of clonotypes was detected in both CD4 and CD8 compartments, with the overlap likely arising from convergent recombination. Only a couple of donors were included in the study, so the extent to which the findings can be generalized is limited. After the booster, most clones that had expanded after primary vaccination were detected again (roughly 96% of CD4 and around 88% of CD8), suggesting broad maintenance of memory.

The CDR3 sequence holds 12 residues, the cysteine and phenylalanine included. Only CDR3 DNA remains: 36 bases, in frame from the first base. The V end loses 5 bases and the J end loses 4 bases, and a stretch of 11 bases separates them. CDR1 and CDR2 were assigned from the germline V gene as SQVTM and ANQGSEA. TCR cDNA was synthesized by 5'RACE template switching, which introduced a universal primer site and unique molecular identifiers. Priming for cDNA synthesis came from both the TCR alpha and TCR beta constant segments. Library amplification used two PCR steps, and the second PCR step added sample barcodes and sequencing adapters. Libraries were sequenced on Illumina HiSeq 2500 (2x100 bp) or NovaSeq (2x150 bp). Per the source publication's procedure: Reads were demultiplexed and collapsed into UMI consensus sequences with MIGEC, and V(D)J alignment was performed with MiXCR. Vaccine-responding clonotypes were identified with edgeR using replicate PBMC samples, with FDR below 0.01 and a log2 fold change above 5 up to day 15 being required. CD4 or CD8 identity was assigned to each bulk clonotype according to whether the clonotype was present at higher abundance in the sequenced CD4 repertoire or the sequenced CD8 repertoire. The raw public reads went through TCRdb reprocessing: fastp at Q25, MiXCR clone calling, in-frame beta chains kept. Rows merge per CDR3 protein into single entries with the most common DNA and genes. What appears here as the V and J calls and clone size reflects TCRdb's work, not the paper's. For this sample there are tens of thousands of distinct CDR3 sequences; approximately 7.4% appear just once. The top ten constitute 36% of the sample.

In light of the paper, this sample's treatment or condition label describes: live attenuated yellow fever vaccine strain. PBMCs were isolated from peripheral blood using a standard Ficoll-Paque protocol. Dynabeads CD4 and CD8 positive selection kits were used to isolate CD4 and CD8 T-cell fractions. TriZol was used to extract RNA from bulk PBMCs, from CD4 and CD8 fractions, and from dextramer-positive and dextramer-negative fractions. This clonotype was seen many times. Its antigen remains undetermined. The record has no base qualities; no much larger clone is one base away. The source material was CD8+ T cells sorted from PBMCs, sampled 15 days after the yellow fever booster vaccination. In this chain, TRBV29-1 is recombined with TRBJ1-2, with an unclear D gene assignment. The origin of this receptor is a man aged 25 to 40 who received the YFV17D yellow fever vaccine. In nucleotides, the sequence is TGCAGCGTTTTTGTGCTGCCCTATGGCTACACCTTC. The encoded protein is CSVFVLPYGYTF. When the CDR3 is completed using the reference TRBV29-1 and TRBJ1-2 genes on either side, the full variable domain is SAVISQKPSRDICQRGTSLTIQCQVDSQVTMMFWYRQQPGQSLTLIATANQGSEATYESGFVIDKFPISRPNLTFSTLTVSNMSPEDSSIYLCSVFVLPYGYTFGSGTRLTVV.